This T cell receptor beta chain came from a study of blood T cell repertoires in COVID-19 (dated by TCRdb to 2018 to 2021). The study in broad terms: Samples from collaborators originated in the United States, Italy and Spain and spanned both the acute and convalescent phases of COVID-19. The material from the prospective study consisted of cDNA or gDNA derived from T cells, B-cell-depleted T cells, or PBMCs. The dataset comprised deeply sampled blood TCRbeta repertoires from subjects exposed to, actively infected with, or recovered from COVID-19. The repertoires were released in a freely available public database meant as a resource for research on the immune response to SARS-CoV-2. Samples came from the ongoing ImmuneRACE study (first 160 participants) plus 1,254 subjects from 6 global collaborators. A de-identified subject ID, COVID-19 status, age in years and sex were almost always included in the sample metadata. HLA class I and class II types, where available, came from metadata supplied by the sample provider rather than from assay-based typing.

Participants in the prospective study were enrolled through a virtual design, were aged 18 to 89 years, and lived in approximately 24 United States geographic areas. To assign participants to cohorts, the prospective study relied on clinical history that participants themselves reported in a screening survey and a study questionnaire. For ImmuneRACE Cohort 3, a participant was defined as recovered based on two consecutive negative NP/OP PCR tests, clearance by a healthcare professional, or resolution of symptoms. In the prospective study, mobile phlebotomists collected whole blood, serum and a nasopharyngeal or oropharyngeal swab from each participant. Prospective study participants could optionally give additional blood draws and questionnaires over an approximately 2-month period. Prospective study blood samples were shipped either frozen or at room temperature before DNA extraction. TCRbeta CDR3 regions were amplified from genomic DNA by means of the immunoSEQ Assay, a bias-controlled multiplex PCR. In the paper's pipeline: The number of nucleated cells in each sample was estimated by amplification of reference gene primers within the assay. Sequence reads were collapsed and filtered to measure the absolute abundance of every unique TCRbeta CDR3 rearrangement. Productive Simpson clonality was computed per sample as the square root of Simpson's diversity index over productive rearrangements. Not all clones reach the TCRdb copy of this immuneACCESS table, which keeps in-frame sequences only. Checked studies attribute under half of the gap to unresolved V genes and leave the rest unexplained. For V, J and clone size, that table is used; D and trimming come from the DNA. Within this sample are 200,000 to 250,000 clones, with roughly four fifths of them counted one time only. The biggest ten clones account for approximately 3.1% of the sample.

The research as a whole found: How much clinical and demographic metadata was included differed by source and by participant, and the metadata was provided uncurated.

As regards this clone: Its antigen is unknown. No clone much larger than this one lies a single base away; base qualities are absent.

V is pared back by 6 bases and J by 5 bases, with 16 bases lying between the germline termini. There are 14 amino acids in the CDR3, from cysteine to phenylalanine inclusive. CDR3 DNA is the only sequence kept; it has 42 bases, read in frame from the first base. The germline V gene supplies CDR1 SGHVS and CDR2 FNYEAQ. The sequence came from a woman in her sixties who had recovered from COVID-19. The specimen was PBMCs or T cells enriched from blood (not recorded which). This receptor chain uses TRBV7-6 and TRBJ1-1, with no reliable assignment of the D segment. CDR3 sequence: CASRLPGSGTEAFF. The sequenced DNA is TGTGCCAGCAGGCTCCCGGGGAGTGGTACTGAAGCTTTCTTT. Outside the CDR3, residues come from the reference TRBV7-6 and TRBJ1-1 proteins, so the full variable domain is: GAGVSQSPRYKVTKRGQDVALRCDPISGHVSLYWYRQALGQGPEFLTYFNYEAQQDKSGLPNDRFSAERPEGSISTLTIQRTEQRDSAMYRCASRLPGSGTEAFFGQGTRLTVV.